This section outlines one TCR beta chain sequence together with its context. This entry comes from a study of blood T cell repertoires in COVID-19. In the original analysis: Amplified reference gene primers provided the basis for estimating nucleated cell counts. Some clones are missing from TCRdb's copy, which holds only in-frame ones; the method was immunoSEQ multiplex PCR. V and J calls plus clone size are reproduced from that table; the DNA served to infer D and trimming. The sample has 300,000 to 400,000 clones; 88% are singletons. Participants were placed into cohorts based on the clinical history they reported. This CDR3 is 15 amino acids long. V was shortened by 7 bases and J by 6 bases, with 19 bases between the two germline ends. Looked up from germline, CDR1 is SGHNT and CDR2 is YENEEA.

The rearrangement uses TRBV11-3 and TRBJ2-1; TRBD2 is a possible D gene (5 bases). The sequencing sample was made of PBMCs or T cells enriched from blood (not recorded which). The source of this sequence is a man younger than 40 who had recovered from COVID-19. CDR3 sequence: CASTEKVLDFNEQFF. In DNA, the CDR3 is TGTGCCAGCACCGAAAAGGTGCTGGACTTCAATGAGCAGTTCTTC.